The 15 T cell receptor beta chains below were found in one sample sequenced in a study of blood T cell repertoires in COVID-19. TCRdb's table, derived via immunoSEQ multiplex PCR, lists solely in-frame clones and lacks some. Of 150,000 to 200,000 clones listed, approximately 90% are singletons. Sequenced: peripheral blood. The receptors shown here come from a man younger than 35 with acute or convalescent COVID-19.

Comments on this clone: This specimen includes other DNA sequences encoding the same CDR3. The chain combines TRBV29-1 with TRBJ2-7, with D possibly matching TRBD2 (5 bases). V lost 4 bases to trimming and J lost 0 bases, with 13 bases between them. The CDR3 runs to 14 residues. CDR1 is SQVTM, CDR2 ANQGSEA, per germline. The CDR3 coding sequence is TGCAGCGTTGCGGACTCACGCAGCTCCTACGAGCAGTACTTC. As protein: CSVADSRSSYEQYF.

The J gene is TRBJ1-2, the V gene TRBV19; tentatively, D is TRBD1 (6 bases). The CDR3 covers 13 residues. Germline lookup yields CDR1 LNHDA and CDR2 SQIVND (reference sequence). V was clipped by 4 bases and J by 8 bases, with 14 bases between them. CDR3 DNA: TGTGCCAGTAGTACCGGGACAAATCGCGGCTACACCTTC. Amino acids: CASSTGTNRGYTF.

This clone has only one observation. This chain uses TRBV25-1 with TRBJ1-3; a weak D match, TRBD1 (6 bases). This CDR3 is 15 amino acids long. Germline assignment: CDR1 MGHDK and CDR2 SYGVNS. V dropped 5 bases and J dropped 2 bases, with 13 bases sitting between them. The CDR3 bases are TGTGCCAGCAGTTTGTTTTCAGGGGCTGGAAACACCATATATTTT. Translating gives CASSLFSGAGNTIYF.

This chain uses TRBV11-2 with TRBJ2-1; TRBD2 is a possible D gene (6 bases). The V end was cut by 8 bases, the J end by 4 bases, with 18 bases between. This CDR3 is built from 15 residues. Germline lookup yields CDR1 SGHAT and CDR2 FQNNGV. The CDR3 DNA reads TGTGCCAGCCGCAGGGTGGCAGGGAGGTACAATGAGCAGTTCTTC. Residues: CASRRVAGRYNEQFF.

The J gene is TRBJ2-5, the V gene TRBV9; the D gene is possibly TRBD1 (5 bases). Trimming cost V 3 bases and J 2 bases, with 8 bases left between them. Germline V gene lookup returns CDR1 SGDLS and CDR2 YYNGEE. The CDR3 is 13 residues long. The CDR3 region has the DNA TGTGCCAGCAGCGGACAGATTCAAGAGACCCAGTACTTC. Its protein product is CASSGQIQETQYF.

The chain employs TRBV19 and TRBJ1-5, with 7 bases fitting TRBD1. Germline lookup yields CDR1 LNHDA and CDR2 SQIVND (reference sequence). The CDR3 runs 14 residues. The ends lost 7 bases at V and 2 bases at J; junction bases unmatched: 5. CDR3 in DNA: TGTGCCAGTACCCCAGGGGGAGGCAATCAGCCCCAGCATTTT. Amino acid sequence: CASTPGGGNQPQHF.

V usage is TRBV18 and J usage is TRBJ2-5; 11 positions agree with TRBD1. The J segment lost 1 base and the V segment lost 4 bases, leaving 2 bases of the junction unmatched. Germline V CDR1 and CDR2: KGHSH, LQKENI. This CDR3 is 15 amino acids long. CDR3 in amino acids: CASSRGTGGQETQYF. For the CDR3, the DNA is TGTGCCAGCTCACGAGGGACAGGGGGCCAAGAGACCCAGTACTTC.

The rearrangement joins TRBV25-1 to TRBJ1-3; maybe TRBD1 (5 bases). V gave up 1 base and J gave up 0 bases, with 10 bases separating them. Germline lookup yields CDR1 MGHDK and CDR2 SYGVNS. CDR3 length: 16 residues. In DNA form, the CDR3 reads TGTGCCAGCAGTGAATCAAGGGGCCTCTCTGGAAACACCATATATTTT. This gives the protein CASSESRGLSGNTIYF.

A single count supports this clone. Here the CDR3 reads CASSLAGGAYGYTF. In nucleotides, the CDR3 is TGCGCCAGCAGCTTGGCGGGGGGGGCCTATGGCTACACCTTC. The rearrangement links TRBV5-1 to TRBJ1-2, with D perhaps matching TRBD1 (6 bases). CDR3 length: 14 amino acids. Germline V gives CDR1 SGHRS, CDR2 YFSETQ. Trimming pared 0 bases from V and 4 bases from J, leaving 10 bases between.

The rearrangement uses TRBV15 and TRBJ1-5; possible D gene TRBD1, 5 bases. The CDR3 has 15 amino acids. Germline V gene lookup returns CDR1 LNHNV and CDR2 YYDKDF (reference sequence). The ends were cut back, 4 bases at V and 6 bases at J, with 16 bases in the middle. The CDR3 loop is CATSKRPGGSQPQHF. The CDR3 DNA follows: TGTGCCACCAGCAAGCGCCCGGGGGGAAGTCAGCCCCAGCATTTT.

J is TRBJ2-7 and V is TRBV18; 13 nucleotides align to TRBD2. The V gene's germline CDR1 is KGHSH and CDR2 LQKENI. V lost 2 bases and J lost 3; bases outside the gene matches: 10. CDR3 length equals 18 residues. CDR3 nucleotides: TGTGCCAGCTCACCAGGGACTAGCGGGGCCCACCAGATCTACGAGCAGTACTTC. Its translation is CASSPGTSGAHQIYEQYF.

This clone came up once. The chain carries TRBV18 and TRBJ1-2, with TRBD1 matching 8 bases. The CDR3 spans 15 residues. The V and J ends lost 5 bases and 0 bases, in that order; junction bases with no gene match: 5. CDR1 is KGHSH, CDR2 LQKENI, per germline. The CDR3 loop is CASSSEQGANYGYTF. As DNA, the CDR3 is TGTGCCAGCTCATCTGAACAGGGGGCTAACTATGGCTACACCTTC.

V is TRBV5-1 and J is TRBJ2-3; 8 bases align to TRBD2. CDR3 length: 16 residues. Germline assignment: CDR1 SGHRS and CDR2 YFSETQ. V shed 3 bases and J 2 bases; nucleotides not matched to a gene: 8. The CDR3 DNA is TGCGCCAGCAGCTCGCTAGGACTAGCCGTCACAGATACGCAGTATTTT. This encodes CASSSLGLAVTDTQYF.

This chain links TRBV7-2 with TRBJ1-3, with D perhaps TRBD1 (6 bases). Trimming shortened V by 7 bases and J by 2 bases, and 12 bases separated the two germline ends. CDR1 and CDR2 from the germline V gene are SGHTA and FQGNSA. CDR3 length: 14 amino acids. The CDR3 loop reads CASKYRDTGNTIYF. The CDR3 DNA sequence: TGTGCCAGCAAGTACAGGGACACTGGAAACACCATATATTTT.

The V gene is TRBV9, the J gene TRBJ1-1; 8 positions agree with TRBD1. The J segment lost 6 bases and the V segment lost 0 bases, leaving 7 bases of the junction unmatched. CDR3 size: 15 residues. Germline V gives CDR1 SGDLS, CDR2 YYNGEE. In DNA, the CDR3 is TGTGCCAGCAGCGTAGTTCAGGGGGCTGGCGCTGAAGCTTTCTTT. Its translation: CASSVVQGAGAEAFF.